This T cell receptor beta chain is drawn from a study of identical twins. General study points: For cord blood, abundant beta clonotypes had fewer insertions, unlike memory repertoires, which showed none. The conclusions drew on cross-sectional statistical analysis instead of tracking the same donors.

This clonotype was counted a single time. What it binds is not known. The CDR3 spans 16 residues. V dropped 6 bases and J dropped 3 bases, with 19 bases sitting between them. Germline V gene lookup returns CDR1 MNHEY and CDR2 SVGEGT. MiXCR was run by TCRdb on the 5' RACE reads, yielding one entry per CDR3 protein. The data contain under 300,000 distinct CDR3 sequences, roughly 13% of them singletons. Another study also made use of these data, one on yellow fever vaccine responses in identical twins.

This clonotype originated in a woman between 18 and 29 years old in good health. The sequencing sample was made of memory (CD45RO+) T cells sorted from blood. This rearrangement joins TRBV6-2 or TRBV6-3 to TRBJ2-3; either TRBD1 or TRBD2 may supply D (5 bases each). The CDR3 loop reads CASSPGRGRRTDTQYF. The CDR3 region has the DNA TGTGCCAGCAGCCCAGGAAGGGGACGGAGGACAGATACGCAGTATTTT.